This is a list of T cell receptor beta chains from one sample in a study of shared clonotypes between healthy human individuals. Clones were sequenced by immunoSEQ multiplex PCR, and TCRdb holds only the in-frame ones, with some missing. The data hold nearly 1,000,000 clones, with about 80% observed a single time. Sample: memory CD4+ T cells sorted from blood. All receptors come from a man aged 18 to 30 in good health. Each CDR3 is given with its conserved first and last residue. The D gene is left open where the match is weak. The size field is filled for only some rows; it gives once, few, many or a size class.

J	V	length	size	D	DNA	CDR3
TRBJ2-1	TRBV10-3	14	.	TRBD2	TGTGCCATCAGAGAAGGGACTAGCGGGAATGAGCAGTTCTTC	CAIREGTSGNEQFF
TRBJ1-1	TRBV7-2	16	.	TRBD1	TGTGCCAGCAGCTTGGGACAGGGGAAAAGGAACACTGAAGCTTTCTTT	CASSLGQGKRNTEAFF
TRBJ1-3	TRBV30	12	.	.	TGTGCCTGGACCCCCTTGGGGAACACCATATATTTT	CAWTPLGNTIYF
TRBJ1-1	TRBV7-3	13	few	.	TGTGCCAGCAGCTTAATGAGGGGTGAACATGCTTTCTTT	CASSLMRGEHAFF
TRBJ2-1	TRBV11-2	15	.	TRBD2	TGTGCCAGCAGCTTAGTGCGGGGGGCCCACAATGAGCAGTTCTTC	CASSLVRGAHNEQFF
TRBJ2-3	TRBV7-2	15	few	.	TGTGCCAGCAGCTTAGATGGGCTCAGCACAGATACGCAGTATTTT	CASSLDGLSTDTQYF
TRBJ2-3	TRBV5-4	15	.	TRBD1	TGTGCCAGCAGCGTACAGGGGGCAGGCACAGATACGCAGTATTTT	CASSVQGAGTDTQYF
TRBJ1-1	TRBV9	14	.	TRBD1	TGTGCCAGCAGCGTAGGGAGGGGGCTGTCTGAAGCTTTCTTT	CASSVGRGLSEAFF
TRBJ1-2	TRBV5-1	15	.	.	TGCGCCAGCAGCCCGGAGGAGGGGGGTAACTATGGCTACACCTTC	CASSPEEGGNYGYTF
TRBJ2-7	TRBV28	14	.	TRBD1	TGTGCCAGCAGGCGGACAGGACCTTCCTACGAGCAGTACTTC	CASRRTGPSYEQYF
TRBJ1-2	TRBV18	15	.	.	TGTGCCAGCTCACCAACTCCTCAAGCCTGGGGCGGCTACACCTTC	CASSPTPQAWGGYTF
TRBJ2-7	TRBV7-2	15	.	TRBD1	TGTGCCAGCAGCTCACGACAGGGGCGCAACTACGAGCAGTACTTC	CASSSRQGRNYEQYF
TRBJ2-1	TRBV10-3	15	.	.	TGTGCCTCTGACCGGGGCGGGAATGTGGTCAATGAGCAGTTCTTC	CASDRGGNVVNEQFF
TRBJ1-6	TRBV5-6	14	.	.	TGTGCCAGCAGTAGGGGCCAGAATAATTCACCCCTCCACTTT	CASSRGQNNSPLHF
TRBJ1-1	TRBV2	15	once	TRBD1	TGTGCCAGCAGTGCCACAGGGGGTATGAACACTGAAGCTTTCTTT	CASSATGGMNTEAFF
TRBJ2-3	TRBV6-5	12	.	.	TGTGCCAGCAGTACAGGATCGGGGACGCAGTATTTT	CASSTGSGTQYF
TRBJ2-1	TRBV5-1	14	.	.	TGCGCCAGCAGCTCGCAGGGGACCTACAATGAGCAGTTCTTC	CASSSQGTYNEQFF
TRBJ1-1	TRBV5-1	14	.	.	TGCGCCAGCAGCCTGCGACAGGACCCCACTGAAGCTTTCTTT	CASSLRQDPTEAFF
TRBJ1-4	TRBV6-1	13	many	.	TGTGCCAGCAGTGAAGCCGGGAGGGCCGCTGGTCTTTTT	CASSEAGRAAGLF
TRBJ2-1	TRBV5-1	16	.	TRBD1	TGCGCCAGCAGCTTGGCCGCCGGGACAGTCGACAATGAGCAGTTCTTC	CASSLAAGTVDNEQFF
TRBJ1-2	TRBV29-1	12	.	.	TGCAGCGGTAGGACAGAAAACTATGGCTACACCTTC	CSGRTENYGYTF
TRBJ2-7	TRBV28	13	.	.	TGTGCCAGCAGTTTGGGGACCTCCTACGAGCAGTACTTC	CASSLGTSYEQYF
TRBJ1-6	TRBV5-6	14	.	.	TGTGCCAGCAGCTTGGGGGTTGGTAATTCACCCCTCCACTTT	CASSLGVGNSPLHF
TRBJ2-7	TRBV5-6	16	.	.	TGTGCCAGCAGCTTGGTGGGGGGACCCGCCTCCTACGAGCAGTACTTC	CASSLVGGPASYEQYF
TRBJ1-5	TRBV7-2	12	.	.	TGTGCCAGCAGCTTGGACAATCAGCCCCAGCATTTT	CASSLDNQPQHF
TRBJ2-3	TRBV30	15	.	TRBD2	TGTGCCTGGAGCGGGGGGGCTCTTGGCACAGATACGCAGTATTTT	CAWSGGALGTDTQYF
TRBJ2-5	TRBV4-1	14	once	.	TGCGCCAGCAGCCAAGGTGGGGGAATGGAGACCCAGTACTTC	CASSQGGGMETQYF
TRBJ2-3	TRBV2	13	.	.	TGTGCCAGCAGTAGCTTCGGTACAGATACGCAGTATTTT	CASSSFGTDTQYF
TRBJ1-1	TRBV4-1	16	few	.	TGCGCCAGCAGCCAACGAACCAGGGCGGAGAACACTGAAGCTTTCTTT	CASSQRTRAENTEAFF
TRBJ1-2	TRBV14	13	.	TRBD1	TGTGCCAGCAGCCAGTCCACAGGGGTCGGCTACACCTTC	CASSQSTGVGYTF
TRBJ1-2	TRBV20-1	10	.	.	TGCAGTGCTTGGGACGATGGCTACACCTTC	CSAWDDGYTF
TRBJ2-1	TRBV4-2	17	.	TRBD2	TGTGCCAGCAGCCGATCCCCGGGACTAGCGGTTGACAATGAGCAGTTCTTC	CASSRSPGLAVDNEQFF
TRBJ2-7	TRBV28	13	.	.	TGTGCCAGCTCGGGGTCCCCCTACTACGAGCAGTACTTC	CASSGSPYYEQYF
TRBJ2-3	TRBV5-6	14	.	.	TGTGCCAGCAGCTGGGGGCCCCTCGCAGATACGCAGTATTTT	CASSWGPLADTQYF
TRBJ2-1	TRBV30	12	.	.	TGTGCCTGGAGACCAGGGTTCAATGAGCAGTTCTTC	CAWRPGFNEQFF
TRBJ2-7	TRBV7-2	14	.	.	TGTGCCAGCAGCCCGTCGGACGGATCCTACGAGCAGTACTTC	CASSPSDGSYEQYF
TRBJ2-7	TRBV10-2	13	.	TRBD1	TGCGCCAGCCAGGACAGGGACGGCTTCGAGCAGTACTTC	CASQDRDGFEQYF
TRBJ2-1	TRBV6-4	16	.	.	TGTGCCAAAATCCCTTGGAGGGGGTCAGGGGGCAATGAGCAGTTCTTC	CAKIPWRGSGGNEQFF
TRBJ2-2	TRBV27	15	.	TRBD2	TGTGCCAGCAGTTTAAACGGGAGGGGGACCGGGGAGCTGTTTTTT	CASSLNGRGTGELFF
TRBJ1-1	TRBV6-6	13	.	.	TGTGCCAGCAGAGGGGAAGGAATGGGGGAGGCTTTCTTT	CASRGEGMGEAFF
TRBJ1-4	TRBV29-1	13	.	TRBD1	TGCAGCGTTGAGCAGGGGGGGCGTGAAAAACTGTTTTTT	CSVEQGGREKLFF
TRBJ2-3	TRBV13	14	.	.	TGTGCCAGCAGCTTAATCGGCCCGATATATACGCAGTATTTT	CASSLIGPIYTQYF
TRBJ1-6	TRBV6-5	14	.	.	TGTGCCAGCAGTCGTGGACGGGATAATTCACCCCTCCACTTT	CASSRGRDNSPLHF
TRBJ1-4	TRBV4-1	15	.	.	TGCGCCAGCAGCCAACCCGGGACAACTAATGAAAAACTGTTTTTT	CASSQPGTTNEKLFF
TRBJ2-1	TRBV10-1	14	.	.	TGCGCCAGCAGTGAGCGGGGATTTTACAATGAGCAGTTCTTC	CASSERGFYNEQFF
TRBJ2-1	TRBV10-3	15	.	.	TGTGCCATCAAGTCGGCCCAGATTTCCTACAATGAGCAGTTCTTC	CAIKSAQISYNEQFF
TRBJ2-7	TRBV10-2	14	.	.	TGCGCCAGCAGTAAGGGGGGGGTAGCCTACGAGCAGTACTTC	CASSKGGVAYEQYF
TRBJ2-2	TRBV5-1	17	many	.	TGCGCCAGCAGCCCCACGGGGCAGGGGCAAAACACCGGGGAGCTGTTTTTT	CASSPTGQGQNTGELFF
TRBJ2-1	TRBV30	13	.	.	TGTGCCTGGAGTGTACAAGATATCAATGAGCAGTTCTTC	CAWSVQDINEQFF
TRBJ2-7	TRBV5-6	16	.	.	TGTGCCAGCAGCTTGTCCCGCTCTGGCAGGGGCTACGAGCAGTACTTC	CASSLSRSGRGYEQYF
TRBJ2-1	TRBV4-1	18	.	.	TGCGCCAGCAGCCAAGATCCCCCCGCGGGACAGCCCTACTTTGAGCAGTTCTTC	CASSQDPPAGQPYFEQFF
TRBJ2-2	TRBV19	13	.	.	TGTGCCTCCCGTATTATAGGGACCGGGGAGCTGTTTTTT	CASRIIGTGELFF
TRBJ1-4	TRBV5-4	14	.	.	TGTGCCAGCAGCTTTGAGGGGTCATCGGAAAAACTGTTTTTT	CASSFEGSSEKLFF
TRBJ1-2	TRBV18	14	.	.	TGTGCCAGCTCACCACAACCCATGAACTATGGCTACACCTTC	CASSPQPMNYGYTF
TRBJ1-2	TRBV7-9	14	few	.	TGTGCCAGCAGCCCAAGGGAAGTAAGCTATGGCTACACCTTC	CASSPREVSYGYTF
TRBJ2-1	TRBV5-1	16	.	.	TGCGCCAGCAGCTTGGAAATGAGCGGCTCCTACAATGAGCAGTTCTTC	CASSLEMSGSYNEQFF
TRBJ2-2	TRBV5-1	14	many	.	TGCGCCAGCGATGCGACAGGGAACACCGGGGAGCTGTTTTTT	CASDATGNTGELFF
TRBJ2-7	TRBV5-4	15	once	.	TGTGCCAGCAGCTGGGGGGTGAAGCCTTCCTACGAGCAGTACTTC	CASSWGVKPSYEQYF
TRBJ1-2	TRBV2	12	few	TRBD1	TGTGCCAGTGCGGGCCAGGGGGGCGGCTACACCTTC	CASAGQGGGYTF
TRBJ1-1	TRBV30	13	.	.	TGTGCCTGGAGCTTCACTCGAAACACTGAAGCTTTCTTT	CAWSFTRNTEAFF